These 13 T cell receptor beta chains were all obtained from the same sample, sequenced in a study of cytomegalovirus exposure and HLA in healthy donors. 13 Jbeta primers and 60 Vbeta primers were used for the PCR. TCRdb keeps only in-frame clones here, not all; method: immunoSEQ multiplex PCR. In the table there are some 190,000 clones, 83% of which are singletons. Sequencing was performed on PBMCs. The receptors stem from a man in his forties in good health and CMV-seropositive.

A few counts support this clone. The rearrangement uses TRBV2 and TRBJ2-1, with D tentatively TRBD2 (5 bases). The CDR3 has 13 amino acids. V shed 4 bases and J shed 6 bases, with 10 bases lying between them. CDR1 is SNHLY, CDR2 FYNNEI, per germline. CDR3 sequence: CASSGTVLNEQFF. The CDR3, as DNA: TGTGCCAGCAGTGGGACTGTTCTCAATGAGCAGTTCTTC.

The rearrangement uses TRBV9 and TRBJ2-5; 7 bases map to TRBD2. V trimming: 3 bases; J trimming: 1 base; junction bases outside the gene matches: 3. CDR3 size: 14 residues. CDR1 and CDR2 (germline): SGDLS, YYNGEE. This CDR3 reads CASSGGRFQETQYF. The CDR3 nucleotides are TGTGCCAGCAGCGGCGGGAGATTCCAAGAGACCCAGTACTTC.

Details on this clone: This sample includes further DNA sequences coding for the same CDR3. The V gene is TRBV5-1, the J gene TRBJ2-1; 7 positions agree with TRBD2. CDR1 is SGHRS and CDR2 is YFSETQ in the germline V gene. The CDR3 has 15 amino acids. V shed 0 bases and J 4 bases; nucleotides not matched to a gene: 4. The CDR3 DNA is TGCGCCAGCAGCTTGGGGCTAGCGGCTTACAATGAGCAGTTCTTC. Translating it yields CASSLGLAAYNEQFF.

The chain uses TRBV9 and TRBJ2-2, with D maybe TRBD2 (6 bases). Trimming took off 0 bases at V and 1 base at J, with 7 bases between the two ends. The CDR3 has 15 amino acids. Germline V CDR1 and CDR2: SGDLS, YYNGEE. The DNA of the CDR3 is TGTGCCAGCAGCGTAGGGGGAGGGAACACCGGGGAGCTGTTTTTT. Encoded protein: CASSVGGGNTGELFF. The full variable domain, with the rest looked up from reference TRBV9 and TRBJ2-2, is DSGVTQTPKHLITATGQRVTLRCSPRSGDLSVYWYQQSLDQGLQFLIQYYNGEERAKGNILERFSAQQFPDLHSELNLSSLELGDSALYFCASSVGGGNTGELFFGEGSRLTVL.

In this sample, this clone turned up once. The rearrangement uses TRBV6-1 and TRBJ1-4; D is ambiguous. V dropped 0 bases and J dropped 8 bases, with 16 bases sitting between them. The CDR3 length is 16 residues. Looked up from germline, CDR1 is MNHNS and CDR2 is SASEGT. CDR3 sequence reads: CASSEALRGIGEKLFF. The DNA for the CDR3 is TGTGCCAGCAGTGAAGCGCTTCGGGGAATCGGCGAAAAACTGTTTTTT.

This clone showed up just once. The rearrangement joins TRBV5-1 to TRBJ1-1; 9 nucleotides align to TRBD1. V shed 4 bases and J 4 bases; nucleotides not matched to a gene: 11. The length of the CDR3 is 16 residues. The V gene's germline CDR1 is SGHRS and CDR2 YFSETQ. DNA for the CDR3: TGCGCCAGCAGCCTAACAGGGGGCGGAGGAACCACTGAAGCTTTCTTT. This encodes CASSLTGGGGTTEAFF.

The CDR3 is CASSQDRGHNEKLFF. In DNA, the CDR3 is TGCGCCAGCAGCCAAGACAGGGGACATAATGAAAAACTGTTTTTT. V gene TRBV4-3 combines with J gene TRBJ1-4, with D perhaps matching TRBD1 (6 bases). CDR3 length: 15 residues. Germline lookup yields CDR1 LGHNA and CDR2 YSLEER. The V end was cut by 0 bases, the J end by 4 bases, with 9 bases between.

This clone was counted a single time. Written as DNA, the CDR3 is TGTGCCAGCAGCCTGGGGCCTAGAACCTCGCCCCAGCATTTT. Translated, it gives CASSLGPRTSPQHF. V usage is TRBV27 and J usage is TRBJ1-5; a possible D gene is TRBD1 (5 bases). Germline loops: CDR1 MNHEY, CDR2 SMNVEV (reference sequence). V dropped 6 bases and J dropped 9 bases, with 18 bases sitting between them. The CDR3 totals 14 residues.

The V gene is TRBV7-2, the J gene TRBJ2-7; TRBD2 agrees at 10 bases. The CDR3 covers 15 residues. The J segment lost 0 bases and the V segment lost 6 bases, leaving 5 bases of the junction unmatched. In germline, CDR1 is SGHTA, CDR2 FQGNSA. CDR3 amino acids: CASRATSGVSYEQYF. CDR3 sequence (DNA): TGTGCCAGCAGGGCTACTAGCGGGGTCTCCTACGAGCAGTACTTC.

This clone was seen more than once but under ten times. V is TRBV6-1 and J is TRBJ1-1; 9 bases fit TRBD1. The CDR3 contains 13 residues. After removal of 6 bases from V and 5 bases from J, the junction contained 4 bases not matched to a gene. Germline V gene sequence: CDR1 MNHNS, CDR2 SASEGT. The CDR3 loop reads CASSLDRGTEAFF. The CDR3 nucleotides are TGTGCCAGCAGCCTTGACAGGGGGACTGAAGCTTTCTTT.

V usage is TRBV5-1 and J usage is TRBJ2-3, with a possible D match to TRBD2 (5 bases). The CDR3 is 15 residues long. CDR1 and CDR2 (germline): SGHRS, YFSETQ. V was pared by 2 bases and J by 4 bases, with 14 bases between. CDR3 protein: CASSLGASPADTQYF. CDR3 DNA sequence: TGCGCCAGCAGCTTAGGCGCTAGCCCGGCAGATACGCAGTATTTT.

The chain combines TRBV11-2 with TRBJ2-7; D perhaps matches TRBD1 (6 bases). In germline, CDR1 is SGHAT, CDR2 FQNNGV. Trimming took off 5 bases at V and 4 bases at J, with 18 bases between the two ends. CDR3 length: 15 amino acids. CDR3 sequence: CASSPNDYRDYEQYF. CDR3 sequence (DNA): TGTGCCAGCAGCCCCAACGACTACAGGGATTACGAGCAGTACTTC.

The chain links TRBV7-9 to TRBJ1-2; the D gene is possibly TRBD1 (6 bases). The germline gives CDR1 SEHNR, CDR2 FQNEAQ (reference sequence). V was trimmed by 5 bases and J by 7 bases, leaving 20 bases between them. There are 15 residues in the CDR3. CDR3 sequence reads: CASSPGHGENGGYTF. CDR3 nucleotide sequence: TGTGCCAGCAGCCCGGGACACGGGGAGAACGGTGGCTACACCTTC.